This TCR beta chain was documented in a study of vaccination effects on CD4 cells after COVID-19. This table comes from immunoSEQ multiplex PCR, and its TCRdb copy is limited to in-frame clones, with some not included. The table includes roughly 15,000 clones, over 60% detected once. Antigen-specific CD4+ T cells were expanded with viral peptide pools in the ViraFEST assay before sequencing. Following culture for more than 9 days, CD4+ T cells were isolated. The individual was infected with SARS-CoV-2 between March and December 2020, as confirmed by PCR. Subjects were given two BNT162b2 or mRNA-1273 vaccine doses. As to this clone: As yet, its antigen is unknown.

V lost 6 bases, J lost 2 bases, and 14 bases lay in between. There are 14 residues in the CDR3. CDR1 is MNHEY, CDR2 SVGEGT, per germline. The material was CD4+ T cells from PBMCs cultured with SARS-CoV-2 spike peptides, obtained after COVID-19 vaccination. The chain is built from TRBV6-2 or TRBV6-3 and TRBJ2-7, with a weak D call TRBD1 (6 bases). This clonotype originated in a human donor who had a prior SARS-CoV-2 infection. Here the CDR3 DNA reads TGTGCCAGCAGCCGTGGACAGAGCCCCTACGAGCAGTACTTC. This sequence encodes CASSRGQSPYEQYF.